A selection of T cell receptor beta chains follows, all from one sample in a study of cytomegalovirus exposure and HLA in healthy donors. Sequenced by immunoSEQ multiplex PCR; TCRdb stores in-frame clones only, minus some. This table holds some 150,000 clones, 77% found once. Sample: PBMCs. These receptors came from a female donor in good health and CMV-seronegative. The CDR3 runs from the conserved cysteine through the conserved F or W. D genes are given only for firm matches. Clone size is given for some rows only: seen once, a few or many times, or a class if the clone is expanded.

J gene	V gene	D gene	clone size	CDR3 protein	CDR3 DNA
TRBJ1-2	TRBV9	NA	NA	CASSPGATANYGYTF	TGTGCCAGCAGCCCAGGGGCAACTGCTAACTATGGCTACACCTTC
TRBJ1-4	TRBV11-3	NA	NA	CASSLWGGKNEKLFF	TGTGCCAGCAGCTTATGGGGAGGGAAAAATGAAAAACTGTTTTTT
TRBJ1-1	TRBV9	TRBD1	NA	CASTPGQGLTEAFF	TGTGCCAGCACCCCAGGACAGGGGCTCACTGAAGCTTTCTTT
TRBJ1-1	TRBV19	NA	NA	CASSPGREGGYRDTEAFF	TGTGCCAGTAGCCCTGGGCGGGAGGGAGGCTACCGGGACACTGAAGCTTTCTTT
TRBJ2-3	TRBV27	NA	NA	CASSSRSTPTPDTQYF	TGTGCCAGCAGTTCCCGCTCTACCCCTACGCCAGATACGCAGTATTTT
TRBJ1-6	TRBV30	TRBD1	few	CAWSRQGLNSPLHF	TGTGCCTGGAGTCGACAGGGGCTCAATTCACCCCTCCACTTT
TRBJ1-4	TRBV11-2	NA	NA	CASSLDPAREKLFF	TGTGCCAGCAGCTTAGACCCCGCGCGGGAAAAACTGTTTTTT
TRBJ2-3	TRBV5-1	TRBD2	NA	CASSLAAGAGDTQYF	TGCGCCAGCAGCTTGGCAGCGGGGGCTGGAGATACGCAGTATTTT
TRBJ1-2	TRBV2	TRBD1	NA	CASMTGGDYGYTF	TGTGCCTCCATGACAGGGGGGGACTATGGCTACACCTTC
TRBJ2-1	TRBV7-2	NA	NA	CASSLPGHYNEQFF	TGTGCCAGCAGCTTACCGGGACACTACAATGAGCAGTTCTTC
TRBJ2-7	TRBV13	NA	NA	CASSPGGSSAYEQYF	TGTGCCAGCAGCCCCGGGGGTAGCTCGGCCTACGAGCAGTACTTC
TRBJ2-3	TRBV19	TRBD2	NA	CASSMGAGPTDTQYF	TGTGCCAGTAGTATGGGAGCGGGGCCCACAGATACGCAGTATTTT
TRBJ1-6	TRBV27	NA	NA	CASSPGGGSYNSPLHF	TGTGCCAGCAGTCCCGGCGGGGGGTCATATAATTCACCCCTCCACTTT
TRBJ2-7	TRBV6-5	NA	NA	CASSERGGYEQYF	TGTGCCAGCAGTGAAAGAGGGGGCTACGAGCAGTACTTC
TRBJ2-1	TRBV27	TRBD2	NA	CASSLRPAGGGAPEQFF	TGTGCCAGCAGTTTACGTCCCGCGGGCGGGGGGGCCCCTGAGCAGTTCTTC
TRBJ2-3	TRBV6-4	NA	few	CASRGTAYTDTQYF	TGTGCCAGCAGAGGGACTGCCTACACAGATACGCAGTATTTT
TRBJ1-4	TRBV10-3	TRBD1	NA	CAIKFKRQGSISTNEKLFF	TGCGCCATCAAGTTTAAGCGACAGGGATCGATTTCAACTAATGAAAAACTGTTTTTT
TRBJ2-1	TRBV18	TRBD2	NA	CASSPSGARYNEQFF	TGTGCCAGCTCACCGAGCGGGGCTCGCTACAATGAGCAGTTCTTC
TRBJ2-7	TRBV10-3	NA	NA	CAISEGQGIVDEQYF	TGTGCCATCAGTGAGGGGCAGGGGATAGTAGACGAGCAGTACTTC
TRBJ2-5	TRBV10-1	TRBD1	NA	CASSESGQGSETQYF	TGCGCCAGCAGTGAGTCCGGACAGGGCAGCGAGACCCAGTACTTC
TRBJ1-1	TRBV19	TRBD1	NA	CASSTDRDRYGNTEAFF	TGTGCCAGTAGTACCGACAGGGATCGGTATGGGAACACTGAAGCTTTCTTT
TRBJ2-1	TRBV19	TRBD2	NA	CASSSQVAGTRNEQFF	TGTGCCAGTAGTAGCCAGGTAGCGGGAACTCGGAATGAGCAGTTCTTC
TRBJ2-5	TRBV10-3	TRBD2	NA	CAISVLAGGQETQYF	TGTGCCATCAGTGTCCTAGCGGGGGGACAAGAGACCCAGTACTTC
TRBJ2-5	TRBV2	TRBD1	NA	CASGGQKETQYF	TGTGCCAGCGGGGGACAGAAAGAGACCCAGTACTTC
TRBJ1-5	TRBV10-3	NA	NA	CAISGSHDEDSNQPQHF	TGTGCCATCAGTGGGTCCCATGACGAGGATAGCAATCAGCCCCAGCATTTT
TRBJ2-7	TRBV6-6	TRBD1	few	CASRPGTGSSYEQYF	TGTGCCAGCAGACCCGGGACAGGCAGCTCCTACGAGCAGTACTTC
TRBJ2-5	TRBV11-2	NA	once	CASTLDRRGETQYF	TGTGCCAGCACCCTAGACCGACGGGGAGAGACCCAGTACTTC
TRBJ2-7	TRBV14	TRBD1	NA	CASSPPGQGAYEQYF	TGTGCCAGCAGCCCCCCGGGACAGGGAGCCTACGAGCAGTACTTC
TRBJ1-2	TRBV6-1	NA	few	CASSEGGNRYGYTF	TGTGCCAGCAGTGAAGGCGGGAACCGTTATGGCTACACCTTC
TRBJ1-4	TRBV28	TRBD1	NA	CASRITGDGEKLFF	TGTGCCAGCAGAATAACAGGGGATGGTGAAAAACTGTTTTTT
TRBJ2-1	TRBV4-2	TRBD1	NA	CASSQDPTGGINEQFF	TGTGCCAGCAGCCAAGATCCCACAGGGGGCATCAATGAGCAGTTCTTC
TRBJ1-3	TRBV30	NA	NA	CALDRTGGSGNTIYF	TGTGCCCTGGACCGGACTGGCGGCTCTGGAAACACCATATATTTT
TRBJ2-1	TRBV7-6	TRBD2	NA	CASSPYRGPAGGGNEQFF	TGTGCCAGCAGCCCCTATAGGGGGCCCGCGGGAGGGGGTAATGAGCAGTTCTTC
TRBJ1-4	TRBV7-9	TRBD1	NA	CASSLGDRESEKLFF	TGTGCCAGCAGCCTCGGGGACAGGGAGAGTGAAAAACTGTTTTTT
TRBJ1-5	TRBV28	NA	few	CASRARTGFNQPQHF	TGTGCCAGCAGGGCAAGGACGGGATTCAATCAGCCCCAGCATTTT
TRBJ1-3	TRBV9	TRBD1	NA	CASSVQGASGNTIYF	TGTGCCAGCAGCGTACAGGGGGCATCTGGAAACACCATATATTTT
TRBJ1-6	TRBV19	NA	NA	CASSATWSPISPLHF	TGTGCCAGTAGTGCCACATGGAGTCCCATTTCACCCCTCCACTTT
TRBJ2-1	TRBV7-9	TRBD2	NA	CASSPFLAGLTSSYNEQFF	TGTGCCAGCAGCCCCTTTCTAGCGGGCCTGACGAGCTCCTACAATGAGCAGTTCTTC
TRBJ2-3	TRBV6-1	NA	few	CASSEETRGTDTQYF	TGTGCCAGCAGCGAAGAAACCCGGGGGACAGATACGCAGTATTTT
TRBJ2-7	TRBV25-1	TRBD1	few	CASSSGTGGSYEQYF	TGTGCCAGCTCATCCGGGACAGGGGGCTCCTACGAGCAGTACTTC
TRBJ2-7	TRBV23-1	NA	NA	CASPKGGGDEQYF	TGCGCCAGCCCCAAAGGGGGAGGGGACGAGCAGTACTTC
TRBJ2-7	TRBV7-8	TRBD2	NA	CASSLAMGEGTYEQYF	TGTGCCAGCAGCTTAGCGATGGGGGAGGGGACCTACGAGCAGTACTTC
TRBJ1-2	TRBV6-1	TRBD1	NA	CASMSDRDYGYTF	TGTGCCAGCATGAGCGACAGGGACTATGGCTACACCTTC
TRBJ1-4	TRBV30	NA	once	CAWSSFPGFVGGENNATNEKLFF	TGTGCCTGGAGTTCTTTTCCTGGGTTCGTCGGGGGGGAGAACAACGCAACTAATGAAAAACTGTTTTTT
TRBJ1-6	TRBV19	TRBD1	NA	CASSANRGRDSPLHF	TGTGCCAGTAGTGCAAACAGGGGAAGGGATTCACCCCTCCACTTT